Shown below are 27 T cell receptor beta chains from a single sample sequenced in a study of blood T cell repertoires in COVID-19. Produced via immunoSEQ multiplex PCR; TCRdb's table is partial and in-frame only. The table shows 200,000 or so clones, with 70% to 85% occurring only once. Sequencing was performed on peripheral blood. All receptors derive from a human donor with acute or convalescent COVID-19. The donor label of this sample is uncertain.

The chain uses TRBV19 and TRBJ1-1, with D uncertain. CDR3 size: 13 residues. The germline CDR1 and CDR2 sequences are LNHDA and SQIVND (reference sequence). Trimming removed 4 bases at V and 7 bases at J, with 13 bases between. This CDR3 is CASSKEGPLEAFF. The CDR3, as DNA: TGTGCCAGTAGTAAGGAGGGTCCTCTTGAAGCTTTCTTT.

This clone occurred a few times. The chain combines TRBV28 with TRBJ1-5; 9 bases agree with TRBD1. There are 14 residues in the CDR3. Germline V gene data show CDR1 as MDHEN and CDR2 as SYDVKM. J was trimmed by 7 bases and V by 4 bases; bases with no gene match: 5. The DNA of the CDR3 is TGTGCCAGCAGTTGGGGGACAGGGATGCAGCCCCAGCATTTT. Translating it yields CASSWGTGMQPQHF.

V and J are TRBV19 and TRBJ1-4, with D unclear. CDR1 LNHDA and CDR2 SQIVND come from the germline V gene (reference sequence). The length of the CDR3 is 17 residues. Trimming took off 5 bases at V and 6 bases at J, with 22 bases between the two ends. The DNA for the CDR3 is TGTGCCAGTAGTCCCATCACCCGGACTCAAAGACATGAAAAACTGTTTTTT. Amino acid sequence: CASSPITRTQRHEKLFF.

This chain connects TRBV6-6 to TRBJ2-7, with 8 bases lining up with TRBD1. In germline, CDR1 is MNHNY, CDR2 SVGAGI (reference sequence). The CDR3 covers 16 residues. The V gene end was trimmed by 2 bases and the J gene end by 4 bases; junction bases not matched to a gene: 10. DNA of the CDR3: TGTGCCAGCAGTTACGGCACTGGGACAGGTGTGTACGAGCAGTACTTC. Protein product: CASSYGTGTGVYEQYF.

The J gene is TRBJ2-7, the V gene TRBV6-5, with D tentatively TRBD2 (5 bases). The CDR3 is made up of 13 amino acids. Trimming took 5 bases from V and 0 from J, leaving 8 bases between them. Germline lookup yields CDR1 MNHEY and CDR2 SVGAGI. The DNA of the CDR3 is TGTGCCAGCAGTCCCGACTACTCCTACGAGCAGTACTTC. Residues: CASSPDYSYEQYF.

CDR3 coding DNA: TGTGCCAGCAGTTTAACGACAGGGTACACCGGGGAGCTGTTTTTT. Its translation is CASSLTTGYTGELFF. The V and J genes are TRBV27 and TRBJ2-2, with TRBD1 identical over 7 bases. The CDR3 contains 15 residues. Per the germline V gene, CDR1 is MNHEY and CDR2 is SMNVEV (reference sequence). V shed 2 bases and J 3 bases; nucleotides not matched to a gene: 3.

V gene TRBV10-3 combines with J gene TRBJ1-1; D uncertain. Trimming shortened V by 0 bases and J by 2 bases, and 7 bases separated the two germline ends. The CDR3 consists of 14 residues. CDR1 is ENHRY and CDR2 is SYGVKD in the germline V gene. The CDR3 DNA sequence: TGTGCCATCAGTGAGTCAGCTCCTAACACTGAAGCTTTCTTT. This encodes CAISESAPNTEAFF.

V usage is TRBV19 and J usage is TRBJ2-5; 10 bases line up with TRBD1. Looked up from germline, CDR1 is LNHDA and CDR2 is SQIVND (reference sequence). Trimming at V came to 4 bases and at J to 4 bases, leaving 3 bases not matched to a gene. This CDR3 comprises 14 residues. CDR3: CASSTTGGSETQYF. CDR3 nucleotide sequence: TGTGCCAGTAGTACGACAGGGGGCTCAGAGACCCAGTACTTC.

The chain is built from TRBV19 and TRBJ1-5; TRBD1 agrees at 12 bases. The CDR3 has 19 amino acids. The germline CDR1 and CDR2 sequences are LNHDA and SQIVND (reference sequence). Germline trimming cut 0 bases from V and 1 base from J; bases unmatched to any gene: 7. CDR3 protein: CASSIDLGTGGASNQPQHF. CDR3 in DNA: TGTGCCAGTAGTATAGATCTTGGGACAGGGGGCGCGAGCAATCAGCCCCAGCATTTT.

This clone came up a few times. The chain recombines TRBV12-3 or TRBV12-4 with TRBJ1-3; the D is unclear. This CDR3 is built from 12 residues. V lost 5 bases and J 1 base, leaving 3 bases between the germline ends. The CDR3 DNA sequence: TGTGCCAGCAGTCAGTCTGGAAACACCATATATTTT. Its protein is CASSQSGNTIYF.

This clone was observed a single time. The V gene is TRBV7-9, the J gene TRBJ2-7; TRBD2 agrees at 12 bases. Germline CDR1 is SEHNR and CDR2 is FQNEAQ (reference sequence). The CDR3 has 17 amino acids. V trimming: 6 bases; J trimming: 3 bases; junction bases outside the gene matches: 12. This CDR3 reads CASRQLAGGSSVYEQYF. In DNA, the CDR3 is TGTGCCAGCAGACAACTAGCGGGAGGATCATCTGTCTACGAGCAGTACTTC.

This chain joins TRBV6-6 and TRBJ1-5; TRBD1 might be the D (5 bases). CDR1 and CDR2 (germline): MNHNY, SVGAGI (reference sequence). V lost 2 bases and J lost 4, with 12 bases in between. This CDR3 contains 15 residues. Here the CDR3 reads CASSYGHGGNQPQHF. Written as DNA, the CDR3 is TGTGCCAGCAGTTACGGACACGGAGGGAATCAGCCCCAGCATTTT.

The rearrangement uses TRBV6-1 and TRBJ2-1; D unclear. The germline V gene encodes CDR1 MNHNS and CDR2 SASEGT. Trimming pared 1 base from V and 5 bases from J, leaving 12 bases between. This CDR3 is built from 15 residues. The CDR3 region is CASSEGQTDNNEQFF. CDR3 coding DNA: TGTGCCAGCAGTGAAGGCCAAACTGATAACAATGAGCAGTTCTTC.

This clone occurred once. This chain links TRBV7-3 with TRBJ2-3; D may be TRBD2 (6 bases). Germline-derived CDR1 and CDR2 are SGHTA and FQGTGA. Between the trimmed V and J ends, which lost 2 bases and 7 bases, there was a span of 16 bases. This CDR3 region has 15 residues. The CDR3 DNA follows: TGTGCCAGCAGCTTAGCGCTAGCGAGCACGAATACGCAGTATTTT. This encodes CASSLALASTNTQYF.

This sequence joins TRBV6-6 and TRBJ1-1; D is perhaps TRBD1 (5 bases). The V gene lost 7 bases and the J gene lost 3 bases, with 15 bases spanning the gap. CDR3 length: 14 amino acids. Germline assignment: CDR1 MNHNY and CDR2 SVGAGI (reference sequence). The CDR3 nucleotides are TGTGCCAGCAAGCTCGACAGCACGTACACTGAAGCTTTCTTT. Translation: CASKLDSTYTEAFF.

In this sample, this clone turned up a few times. The chain is built from TRBV14 and TRBJ1-2; the D is unclear. In germline, CDR1 is SGHDN, CDR2 FVKESK. Trimming removed 0 bases from V and 8 bases from J, with 10 bases in between. CDR3 length equals 13 residues. CDR3 bases: TGTGCCAGCAGCCAAGAACGGGTTGGAGGCTACACCTTC. Its translation is CASSQERVGGYTF.

Comments on this clone: The sample has other DNA sequences that encode this CDR3 too. The gene calls are TRBV12-3 or TRBV12-4 and TRBJ1-2, with D possibly TRBD1 on 5 matching bases. The CDR3 extends over 13 amino acids. Trimming took 3 bases from V and 8 from J, leaving 13 bases between them. CDR3 sequence (DNA): TGTGCCAGCAGTTTGGTCAGGGTGGGAGGCTACACCTTC. Protein product: CASSLVRVGGYTF.

V and J are TRBV5-1 and TRBJ2-3, with TRBD2 identical over 12 bases. V lost 3 bases to trimming and J lost 1 base; unmatched junction nucleotides: 18. In germline, CDR1 is SGHRS, CDR2 YFSETQ. This CDR3 has 21 amino acids. DNA of the CDR3: TGCGCCAGCAGCTCCCCCACAGCTAGCGGGAGGGGAGCCCGACGCACAGATACGCAGTATTTT. This codes for CASSSPTASGRGARRTDTQYF.

The chain has TRBV11-2 and TRBJ2-3, with 9 bases that match TRBD2. V shed 5 bases, J shed 2 bases, and the junction held 5 bases outside the gene matches. Germline V lookup: CDR1 SGHAT, CDR2 FQNNGV. There are 15 residues in the CDR3. Here the CDR3 DNA reads TGTGCCAGCAGCCCCCTAGCGGGGTACACAGATACGCAGTATTTT. Translated, it gives CASSPLAGYTDTQYF. Full variable domain (outside the CDR3, taken from reference TRBV11-2 and TRBJ2-3): EAGVAQSPRYKIIEKRQSVAFWCNPISGHATLYWYQQILGQGPKLLIQFQNNGVVDDSQLPKDRFSAERLKGVDSTLKIQPAKLEDSAVYLCASSPLAGYTDTQYFGPGTRLTVL.

This chain uses TRBV2 with TRBJ2-3; 15 bases match TRBD2. The J segment lost 3 bases and the V segment lost 8 bases, leaving 3 bases of the junction unmatched. CDR1 is SNHLY, CDR2 FYNNEI, per germline. The CDR3 extends over 15 amino acids. CDR3 sequence: CASAGTSGRTDTQYF. In nucleotides, the CDR3 is TGTGCCAGCGCCGGGACTAGCGGGAGGACAGATACGCAGTATTTT.

The V gene is TRBV13, the J gene TRBJ2-7; the match to TRBD1 covers 10 bases. Germline V gene data show CDR1 as PRHDT and CDR2 as FYEKMQ (reference sequence). V shed 5 bases and J 2 bases; nucleotides not matched to a gene: 9. This CDR3 has 16 residues. CDR3 nucleotide sequence: TGTGCCAGCAGCCCGGCGACAGGGGGCGCCACCTACGAGCAGTACTTC. This translates into CASSPATGGATYEQYF.

This sequence joins TRBV19 and TRBJ1-4; perhaps TRBD1 as D (6 bases). V was pared by 1 base and J by 0 bases, with 15 bases between. Germline V lookup: CDR1 LNHDA, CDR2 SQIVND (reference sequence). This CDR3 comprises 18 residues. The CDR3 is CASSIVEQGFATNEKLFF. The CDR3 bases are TGTGCCAGTAGTATAGTCGAACAGGGTTTCGCAACTAATGAAAAACTGTTTTTT.

The chain links TRBV28 to TRBJ1-3; D perhaps matches TRBD1 (6 bases). Germline assignment: CDR1 MDHEN and CDR2 SYDVKM. V was trimmed by 6 bases and J by 3 bases, leaving 18 bases between them. The length of the CDR3 is 16 residues. The CDR3 is CASSPIGGGNGNTIYF. The CDR3 DNA reads as TGTGCCAGCAGCCCTATTGGGGGGGGCAATGGAAACACCATATATTTT. The full variable domain, in which reference TRBV28 and TRBJ1-3 provide the parts outside the CDR3, is DVKVTQSSRYLVKRTGEKVFLECVQDMDHENMFWYRQDPGLGLRLIYFSYDVKMKEKGDIPEGYSVSREKKERFSLILESASTNQTSMYLCASSPIGGGNGNTIYFGEGSWLTVV.

The rearrangement joins TRBV27 to TRBJ1-6, with 9 bases identical to TRBD1. The CDR3 length is 19 residues. CDR1 is MNHEY, CDR2 SMNVEV, per germline (reference sequence). Germline trimming cut 0 bases from V and 8 bases from J; bases unmatched to any gene: 14. Written as DNA, the CDR3 is TGTGCCAGCAGTTTATCGGGTACCCTCGGACAGGGGCGTTATTCACCCCTCCACTTT. As protein: CASSLSGTLGQGRYSPLHF.

This chain connects TRBV9 to TRBJ2-2; TRBD2 might be the D (6 bases). V shed 4 bases and J shed 5 bases, with 15 bases lying between them. The CDR3 runs to 15 residues. CDR1 is SGDLS, CDR2 YYNGEE, per germline. The DNA for the CDR3 is TGTGCCAGCAGCCGGGGGAGACAGACAACCGGGGAGCTGTTTTTT. It translates to CASSRGRQTTGELFF.

This chain uses TRBV9 with TRBJ2-2; 11 bases line up with TRBD2. The CDR3 contains 16 residues. The germline V gene has CDR1 SGDLS and CDR2 YYNGEE. Trimming removed 3 bases from V and 4 bases from J; junction bases left unmatched: 5. This CDR3 is CASSATSGSGTGELFF. The CDR3 DNA follows: TGTGCCAGCAGCGCCACTAGCGGGAGCGGCACCGGGGAGCTGTTTTTT.

The J gene is TRBJ2-7, the V gene TRBV27, with 8 bases lining up with TRBD2. Germline-derived CDR1 and CDR2 are MNHEY and SMNVEV (reference sequence). The CDR3 consists of 14 residues. After removal of 5 bases from V and 3 bases from J, the junction contained 6 bases not matched to a gene. This chain's CDR3 is CASSVGAGGYEQYF. CDR3 in DNA: TGTGCCAGCAGTGTGGGGGCGGGAGGCTACGAGCAGTACTTC.